This note documents a single T cell receptor (beta chain) sequence. The CDR3 loop spans 15 amino acids. In germline, CDR1 is SGHRS, CDR2 YFSETQ. The V gene lost 2 bases and the J gene lost 4 bases, with 16 bases spanning the gap. The data were taken from a study of control samples from healthy donors and cancer patients. The protocol was immunoSEQ multiplex PCR, while the TCRdb copy is restricted to in-frame clones and leaves out a portion. The repertoire includes about 120,000 clones, about 93% of them detected once, and more than 2% sits in the top ten. This clonotype was sampled from a man aged 25-45 years in good health. The sequenced material came from blood. The chain joins TRBV5-1 to TRBJ2-7, with D possibly matching TRBD2 (5 bases). The CDR3 protein is CASSLLSGNLYEQYV. The CDR3, as DNA: TGCGCCAGCAGCTTACTATCCGGGAACCTTTACGAGCAGTACGTC.